Listed below are T cell receptor beta chains from one sample, sequenced in a study of blood T cell repertoires in COVID-19. The method was immunoSEQ multiplex PCR; TCRdb's version includes in-frame clones alone and lacks a portion of them. The repertoire consists of hundreds of thousands of clones, with around nine tenths occurring once and the leading ten covering about 2%. The source material was peripheral blood. Source of these receptors: a woman younger than 45 with COVID-19, enrolled during active disease. Each CDR3 is given with its conserved first and last residue. Each record gives: CDR3 protein, CDR3 DNA, clone size, D gene, J gene, V gene. D genes are given only for firm matches. Clone size is stated in some rows and not others, as once, few, many or a class when expanded.

CDR3aa: CASSPRQGTGTGELFF
CDR3nt: TGTGCCAGCTCACCTCGACAGGGGACAGGCACCGGGGAGCTGTTTTTT
abundance: .
d_gene: TRBD1
j_gene: TRBJ2-2
v_gene: TRBV18

CDR3aa: CASRGTGWTEAFF
CDR3nt: TGTGCCAGCAGAGGGACAGGGTGGACTGAAGCTTTCTTT
abundance: .
d_gene: TRBD1
j_gene: TRBJ1-1
v_gene: TRBV2

CDR3aa: CASSIDLSNEQFF
CDR3nt: TGTGCCAGTAGTATAGATCTATCGAATGAGCAGTTCTTC
abundance: few
d_gene: .
j_gene: TRBJ2-1
v_gene: TRBV19

CDR3aa: CASSSRQGSGELFF
CDR3nt: TGCGCCAGCTCGTCCAGACAGGGGTCCGGGGAGCTGTTTTTT
abundance: once
d_gene: TRBD1
j_gene: TRBJ2-2
v_gene: TRBV5-1

CDR3aa: CASSLADALAGTDTQYF
CDR3nt: TGCGCCAGCAGCTTGGCCGATGCCCTAGCGGGGACAGATACGCAGTATTTT
abundance: .
d_gene: TRBD2
j_gene: TRBJ2-3
v_gene: TRBV5-1

CDR3aa: CASSPGPGGAYGYTF
CDR3nt: TGTGCCAGCTCACCAGGGCCAGGGGGCGCCTATGGCTACACCTTC
abundance: few
d_gene: TRBD1
j_gene: TRBJ1-2
v_gene: TRBV18

CDR3aa: CATSTRTGLSPLHF
CDR3nt: TGTGCCACCAGCACTAGGACAGGGCTTTCACCCCTCCACTTT
abundance: .
d_gene: TRBD1
j_gene: TRBJ1-6
v_gene: TRBV15

CDR3aa: CASSQVGQTYGYTF
CDR3nt: TGCGCCAGCAGCCAAGTCGGACAGACCTATGGCTACACCTTC
abundance: .
d_gene: .
j_gene: TRBJ1-2
v_gene: TRBV4-1

CDR3aa: CASSSSTSGEGPRAPLHF
CDR3nt: TGTGCCAGCAGCTCATCGACGTCAGGAGAGGGTCCGCGGGCACCCCTCCACTTT
abundance: .
d_gene: .
j_gene: TRBJ1-6
v_gene: TRBV5-5

CDR3aa: CASTGQGISPLHF
CDR3nt: TGTGCCAGCACCGGACAGGGAATTTCACCCCTCCACTTT
abundance: once
d_gene: TRBD1
j_gene: TRBJ1-6
v_gene: TRBV18

CDR3aa: CASSSLPSGGAGEQFF
CDR3nt: TGTGCCAGCAGCTCCCTACCTAGCGGGGGGGCCGGTGAGCAGTTCTTC
abundance: .
d_gene: TRBD2
j_gene: TRBJ2-1
v_gene: TRBV7-6

CDR3aa: CASSPPVGVRGNTIYF
CDR3nt: TGTGCCAGCAGCCCTCCCGTGGGAGTTCGTGGAAACACCATATATTTT
abundance: .
d_gene: .
j_gene: TRBJ1-3
v_gene: TRBV4-2

CDR3aa: CASSLRGGGRVSGYTF
CDR3nt: TGTGCCAGCAGCCTCCGAGGAGGGGGCAGGGTGAGTGGCTACACCTTC
abundance: .
d_gene: TRBD1
j_gene: TRBJ1-2
v_gene: TRBV5-6

CDR3aa: CASSLTSGGLVYNEQFF
CDR3nt: TGCGCCAGCAGCCTCACTAGCGGGGGTTTGGTATACAATGAGCAGTTCTTC
abundance: .
d_gene: TRBD2
j_gene: TRBJ2-1
v_gene: TRBV4-1

CDR3aa: CASSRGGPPPPPQHF
CDR3nt: TGTGCCAGCAGCAGGGGCGGGCCCCCGCCTCCGCCCCAGCATTTT
abundance: .
d_gene: .
j_gene: TRBJ1-5
v_gene: TRBV28

CDR3aa: CASSSGRAFEAFF
CDR3nt: TGTGCCAGCAGCTCTGGCAGGGCTTTTGAAGCTTTCTTT
abundance: .
d_gene: .
j_gene: TRBJ1-1
v_gene: TRBV7-2

CDR3aa: CASSQSISGDRENTEAFF
CDR3nt: TGTGCCAGCAGCCAATCAATATCAGGGGACAGAGAGAACACTGAAGCTTTCTTT
abundance: .
d_gene: TRBD1
j_gene: TRBJ1-1
v_gene: TRBV3-1/TRBV3-2

CDR3aa: CASSERSLNQPQHF
CDR3nt: TGTGCCAGCAGTGAAAGATCCCTAAATCAGCCCCAGCATTTT
abundance: .
d_gene: .
j_gene: TRBJ1-5
v_gene: TRBV2

CDR3aa: CASSLLGGGGMNSPLHF
CDR3nt: TGTGCCAGCAGCCTCCTGGGGGGAGGGGGTATGAATTCACCCCTCCACTTT
abundance: .
d_gene: .
j_gene: TRBJ1-6
v_gene: TRBV28

CDR3aa: CAISDLRGLLIYEQYF
CDR3nt: TGTGCCATCAGTGATTTGAGGGGGCTTCTGATCTACGAGCAGTACTTC
abundance: .
d_gene: TRBD1
j_gene: TRBJ2-7
v_gene: TRBV10-3

CDR3aa: CAKSGQATHRNQLNYGYTF
CDR3nt: TGTGCCAAATCGGGACAGGCGACCCACCGTAATCAGCTAAACTATGGCTACACCTTC
abundance: .
d_gene: TRBD1
j_gene: TRBJ1-2
v_gene: TRBV2

CDR3aa: CASSYSRQNGETQYF
CDR3nt: TGTGCCAGCAGTTACTCGAGACAAAATGGGGAGACCCAGTACTTC
abundance: .
d_gene: .
j_gene: TRBJ2-5
v_gene: TRBV6-5

CDR3aa: CASSLVARGTEAFF
CDR3nt: TGTGCCAGCAGCCTAGTAGCTAGGGGGACTGAAGCTTTCTTT
abundance: .
d_gene: .
j_gene: TRBJ1-1
v_gene: TRBV7-2

CDR3aa: CASSERLGTETQYF
CDR3nt: TGTGCCAGCAGCGAACGACTAGGCACGGAGACCCAGTACTTC
abundance: .
d_gene: .
j_gene: TRBJ2-5
v_gene: TRBV9

CDR3aa: CASSSNLLEGNTIYF
CDR3nt: TGCGCCAGCTCCTCCAACCTTTTAGAAGGAAACACCATATATTTT
abundance: .
d_gene: .
j_gene: TRBJ1-3
v_gene: TRBV4-1

CDR3aa: CASSLVYGSGETQYF
CDR3nt: TGTGCCAGCAGCTTAGTCTACGGGAGTGGGGAGACCCAGTACTTC
abundance: .
d_gene: .
j_gene: TRBJ2-5
v_gene: TRBV7-9

CDR3aa: CASSVRGGAPINEQFF
CDR3nt: TGTGCCAGCAGCGTACGGGGGGGAGCCCCTATTAATGAGCAGTTCTTC
abundance: .
d_gene: TRBD2
j_gene: TRBJ2-1
v_gene: TRBV9

CDR3aa: CASTLGGPPHF
CDR3nt: TGTGCCAGCACCCTCGGGGGGCCCCCGCATTTT
abundance: .
d_gene: .
j_gene: TRBJ1-5
v_gene: TRBV21-1

CDR3aa: CASSPGQGSSPLHF
CDR3nt: TGTGCCAGCAGCCCCGGACAGGGATCGTCACCCCTCCACTTT
abundance: .
d_gene: TRBD1
j_gene: TRBJ1-6
v_gene: TRBV5-4

CDR3aa: CASSRTGGSSYEQYF
CDR3nt: TGTGCCAGCAGCCGCACAGGGGGATCGAGTTACGAGCAGTACTTC
abundance: .
d_gene: TRBD1
j_gene: TRBJ2-7
v_gene: TRBV11-3

CDR3aa: CSVESSTGAFF
CDR3nt: TGCAGCGTTGAATCTTCCACTGGAGCTTTCTTT
abundance: once
d_gene: .
j_gene: TRBJ1-1
v_gene: TRBV29-1

CDR3aa: CASSGARQFF
CDR3nt: TGTGCCAGCTCAGGGGCAAGACAGTTCTTC
abundance: .
d_gene: .
j_gene: TRBJ2-1
v_gene: TRBV7-6

CDR3aa: CASSMGASLSGNTIYF
CDR3nt: TGTGCCAGTAGTATGGGAGCCTCCCTCTCTGGAAACACCATATATTTT
abundance: .
d_gene: .
j_gene: TRBJ1-3
v_gene: TRBV19

CDR3aa: CASSQGTAFYGYTF
CDR3nt: TGTGCCAGCAGCCAAGGGACAGCTTTCTATGGCTACACCTTC
abundance: .
d_gene: .
j_gene: TRBJ1-2
v_gene: TRBV4-2

CDR3aa: CASSQGTGGSYNEQFF
CDR3nt: TGCGCCAGCAGCCAAGGGACAGGGGGTTCCTACAATGAGCAGTTCTTC
abundance: .
d_gene: TRBD1
j_gene: TRBJ2-1
v_gene: TRBV4-1

CDR3aa: CASSVVGGPQETQYF
CDR3nt: TGTGCCAGCAGCGTAGTAGGGGGTCCCCAAGAGACCCAGTACTTC
abundance: .
d_gene: .
j_gene: TRBJ2-5
v_gene: TRBV9

CDR3aa: CASSSPGEAEKVEAFF
CDR3nt: TGTGCCAGCAGCTCACCGGGGGAGGCCGAAAAGGTTGAAGCTTTCTTT
abundance: .
d_gene: .
j_gene: TRBJ1-1
v_gene: TRBV13

CDR3aa: CASSLRAGRGWGQYF
CDR3nt: TGTGCCAGCAGCTTAAGGGCGGGCCGAGGATGGGGGCAGTACTTC
abundance: .
d_gene: .
j_gene: TRBJ2-7
v_gene: TRBV5-6

CDR3aa: CASSLDLAADTGELFF
CDR3nt: TGCGCCAGCAGCTTGGATTTAGCCGCAGACACCGGGGAGCTGTTTTTT
abundance: .
d_gene: .
j_gene: TRBJ2-2
v_gene: TRBV5-1

CDR3aa: CAISGGGSANEQFF
CDR3nt: TGTGCCATCAGTGGGGGGGGTAGCGCCAATGAGCAGTTCTTC
abundance: .
d_gene: TRBD2
j_gene: TRBJ2-1
v_gene: TRBV10-3

CDR3aa: CASSLGHKTAHSYNEQFF
CDR3nt: TGTGCCAGCAGCTTAGGACATAAGACAGCGCACTCCTACAATGAGCAGTTCTTC
abundance: .
d_gene: .
j_gene: TRBJ2-1
v_gene: TRBV11-2

CDR3aa: CASSPDSGTTEAFF
CDR3nt: TGTGCCAGCTCACCCGATTCCGGGACAACTGAAGCTTTCTTT
abundance: .
d_gene: .
j_gene: TRBJ1-1
v_gene: TRBV18